This is a list of T cell receptor beta chains from one sample in a study of T cell repertoires in cytomegalovirus infection. TCRdb re-called the reads with MiXCR, one entry per CDR3 protein. The profile shows fewer than 250,000 distinct CDR3 sequences, approximately 22% of them singletons. The specimen sequenced was CD8+ T cells from PBMCs. These receptor sequences come from a human donor in good health (CMV status not recorded). Some clones in this sample may be carry-over from other donors' samples. Both conserved end residues are part of each CDR3. D genes are given only for firm matches. Size tells how often a clone was seen (once, few, many) or the class of an expanded clone, and some rows leave it out.

size	D	V	J	DNA	CDR3
.	.	TRBV7-9	TRBJ1-1	TGTGCCAGCAGCTTGGGCCGCGACACGAAAGCTTTCTTT	CASSLGRDTKAFF
few	.	TRBV7-2	TRBJ1-5	TGTGCCAGCAGCTTAAATGGCGCCCCATATAGCAATCAGCCCCAGCATTTT	CASSLNGAPYSNQPQHF
.	TRBD1	TRBV6-5	TRBJ1-1	TGTGCCAGCAGTTACCGGGGACAGGGATCCACTGAAGCTTTCTTT	CASSYRGQGSTEAFF
.	TRBD2	TRBV24-1	TRBJ2-2	TGTGCCACCAGTGATTTTCTAGCGGGGGGGCCCGGGGAGATGTTTTTT	CATSDFLAGGPGEMFF
many	.	TRBV7-9	TRBJ2-2	TGTGCCAGCAGCTTAGAGGCAGGCCAGACCGGGGAGCTGTTTTTT	CASSLEAGQTGELFF
.	.	TRBV3-1	TRBJ2-3	TGTGCCAGCAGCCAAGATCAGGGGGGTATCGGAGATACGCAGTATTTT	CASSQDQGGIGDTQYF
.	.	TRBV7-9	TRBJ1-2	TGTGCCAGCAGCTTCGATGAACGGAACTATGGCTACACCTTC	CASSFDERNYGYTF
.	.	TRBV7-4	TRBJ2-3	TGTGCCAGCAGCGAAGGGGGGGGCGTATTGACAGATACGCAGTATTTT	CASSEGGGVLTDTQYF
.	TRBD1	TRBV29-1	TRBJ2-7	TGCAGCGCCCGACTACGACAGGGATTCTCCTACGAGCAGTACTTC	CSARLRQGFSYEQYF
.	.	TRBV6-4	TRBJ2-1	TGTGCCAGCAGTGACCTACCCCTTGGGAATGAGCAGTTCTTC	CASSDLPLGNEQFF
.	.	TRBV7-8	TRBJ2-3	TGTGCCAGCAGCTTCATCGGGAGCACAGATACGCAGTATTTT	CASSFIGSTDTQYF
many	TRBD2	TRBV7-2	TRBJ2-7	TGTGCCAGCAGCTTAGGACTAGCGCAAGTCGAGCAGTACTTC	CASSLGLAQVEQYF
.	TRBD2	TRBV25-1	TRBJ2-1	TGTGCCAGCAGTGCCCCTAGCGGGGGGCCCAGCCTGACCCTATTC	CASSAPSGGPSLTLF
.	.	TRBV19	TRBJ2-1	TGTGCCAGTAGTATTTCAGGGATCCACAATGAGCAGTTCTTC	CASSISGIHNEQFF
.	.	TRBV2	TRBJ2-5	TGTGCCAGCAGTGAAGTGGTAGTACGGGAGACCCAGTACTTC	CASSEVVVRETQYF